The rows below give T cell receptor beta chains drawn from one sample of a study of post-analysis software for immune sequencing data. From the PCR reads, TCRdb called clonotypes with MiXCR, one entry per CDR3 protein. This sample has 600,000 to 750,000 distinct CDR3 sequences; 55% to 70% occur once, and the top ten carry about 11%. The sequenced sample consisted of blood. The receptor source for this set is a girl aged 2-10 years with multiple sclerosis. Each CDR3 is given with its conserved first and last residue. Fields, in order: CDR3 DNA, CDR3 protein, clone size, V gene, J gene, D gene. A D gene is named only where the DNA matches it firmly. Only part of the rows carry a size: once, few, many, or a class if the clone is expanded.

TGTGCCAGCAGCTTAGGAACAGGGGGCGAGGTTGGAGAGACCCAGTACTTC	CASSLGTGGEVGETQYF	NA	TRBV7-2	TRBJ2-5	TRBD1
TGTGCCACCAGTCTCGACAGGGCAAATTCACCCCTCCACTTT	CATSLDRANSPLHF	NA	TRBV10-3	TRBJ1-6	TRBD1
TGTGCCAGCAGCTTAGTTCTAGGAAGACTTAGCTCCTACAATGAGCAGTTCTTC	CASSLVLGRLSSYNEQFF	NA	TRBV7-8	TRBJ2-1	NA
TGTGCCAGCAGGGTTACCACAGATACGCAGTATTTT	CASRVTTDTQYF	few	TRBV7-2	TRBJ2-3	NA
TGCAGTGCTAGGGGAGCAGGAGGCATCCAAGAGACCCAGTACTTC	CSARGAGGIQETQYF	NA	TRBV20-1	TRBJ2-5	NA
TGCAGTGCTAGTCGTAAACCAAGAACTATCACCTACGAGCAGTACTTC	CSASRKPRTITYEQYF	NA	TRBV20-1	TRBJ2-7	NA
TGTGCCAGCAGCTTTAGTGAGCCCACAGGGTACTTC	CASSFSEPTGYF	NA	TRBV7-9	TRBJ2-7	NA
TGCAGCGTTGCAGGCGAAATGAGGAGAGATACGCAGTATTTT	CSVAGEMRRDTQYF	NA	TRBV29-1	TRBJ2-3	NA
TGCAGCGTTGAAGGGTGGGGGGGGGTTGAAGCTTTCTTT	CSVEGWGGVEAFF	NA	TRBV29-1	TRBJ1-1	NA
TGTGCCAGCTCACCATTTGATAGCGAGGGGAGCACAGATACGCAGTATTTT	CASSPFDSEGSTDTQYF	NA	TRBV18	TRBJ2-3	NA
TGTGCCAGCATGGGGCTCACAGATACGCAGTATTTT	CASMGLTDTQYF	NA	TRBV6-6	TRBJ2-3	NA
TGCGCCAGCAGCCTGCAAACCAATACGAATCAAGAGACCCAGTACTTC	CASSLQTNTNQETQYF	NA	TRBV5-1	TRBJ2-5	NA
TGCGCCAGCAGCCAAGATGCAACAGACCAAGAGACCCAGTACTTC	CASSQDATDQETQYF	NA	TRBV4-1	TRBJ2-5	NA
TGTGCCAGCAGGCTAGCCGGGAGCTCGGAGACCCAGTACTTC	CASRLAGSSETQYF	NA	TRBV2	TRBJ2-5	NA
TGTGCCACCAGCAGAGATAGGTTCAGCCAGCCCCAGCATTTT	CATSRDRFSQPQHF	NA	TRBV15	TRBJ1-5	NA
TGTGCCAGCAGAGGGACTAGCGGGGGGGCTGGTGAGCAGTTCTTC	CASRGTSGGAGEQFF	few	TRBV7-6	TRBJ2-1	TRBD2
TGTGCCAGCAGTGATACAGGGAACTATGGCTACACCTTC	CASSDTGNYGYTF	NA	TRBV27	TRBJ1-2	NA
TGTGCCAGCCGAGGGGCGATACAGGACACTGAAGCTTTCTTT	CASRGAIQDTEAFF	NA	TRBV2	TRBJ1-1	NA
TGCAGTGCTAGAGATCCTGGGCAGGCCCCCACAGATACGCAGTATTTT	CSARDPGQAPTDTQYF	few	TRBV20-1	TRBJ2-3	NA
TGTGCCAGCAGCTTAGTGTACCCTGACTATCTGGGAGAGACCCAGTACTTC	CASSLVYPDYLGETQYF	few	TRBV7-2	TRBJ2-5	NA
TGCGCCAGCAGCCTCACTCCGGGACTAGCGGGAGTGGGGGAGCAGTTCTTC	CASSLTPGLAGVGEQFF	NA	TRBV5-1	TRBJ2-1	TRBD2
TGTGCCAGCAGCCGTGGGACAGCCCCTAGCACAGATACGCAGTATTTT	CASSRGTAPSTDTQYF	NA	TRBV7-9	TRBJ2-3	TRBD1
TGTGCCAGCAGTTATTCGGCCCCAGGGGAGACCCAGTACTTC	CASSYSAPGETQYF	NA	TRBV6-5	TRBJ2-5	NA
TGTGCCATCAGGCTTGGGGACAGGGATACCGGGGAGCTGTTTTTT	CAIRLGDRDTGELFF	few	TRBV10-3	TRBJ2-2	TRBD1
TGCGCCAGCAGCTTAAATCGGGGGGAAGAGACCCAGTACTTC	CASSLNRGEETQYF	NA	TRBV5-1	TRBJ2-5	TRBD2
TGTGCCAGCAGCTTAATCGAGATAGGGACACCCCTCCACTTT	CASSLIEIGTPLHF	NA	TRBV11-2	TRBJ1-6	NA
TGCGCCAGCATTTACGGGACAGGGGGCCGGAATGAGCAGTTCTTC	CASIYGTGGRNEQFF	once	TRBV5-1	TRBJ2-1	TRBD1
TGTGCCAGCAGCTGGAGACAGGGATCCCATTTCGAAAACATTCAGTACTTC	CASSWRQGSHFENIQYF	NA	TRBV5-6	TRBJ2-4	TRBD1
TGCGCCAGCAGCTTGGGGTCGGGACAGGGGTCCCACGAGCAGTACTTC	CASSLGSGQGSHEQYF	NA	TRBV5-1	TRBJ2-7	TRBD1
TGTGCCAGCAGCTTATACCCTCAGACTAGCGGGGGGGCCCTAAATACGCAGTATTTT	CASSLYPQTSGGALNTQYF	NA	TRBV7-2	TRBJ2-3	TRBD2
TGTGCCATCAGTGGGTCGGGCGGGATAGAAGAGACCCAGTACTTC	CAISGSGGIEETQYF	NA	TRBV10-3	TRBJ2-5	NA
TGTGCCAGCAGCCCAATGACCTTGGGACTAGCGGGAGGAGAGACCCAGTACTTC	CASSPMTLGLAGGETQYF	NA	TRBV9	TRBJ2-5	TRBD2
TGTGCCAGCAGCTTATACGACAGTAACTATGGCTACACCTTC	CASSLYDSNYGYTF	NA	TRBV7-2	TRBJ1-2	NA
TGCAGTGCTACCCAACTAGCGGGAGTGGGGAATGAGCAGTTCTTC	CSATQLAGVGNEQFF	once	TRBV20-1	TRBJ2-1	TRBD2
TGTGCCAGCAGCACCCCGGGACTAGCGCCGAACACCGGGGAGCTGTTTTTT	CASSTPGLAPNTGELFF	NA	TRBV7-8	TRBJ2-2	TRBD2
TGCAGCGTTGGGCCCGGCCAAGAGACCCAGTACTTC	CSVGPGQETQYF	few	TRBV29-1	TRBJ2-5	NA
TGCGCCAGCAGCTTGGCCCAGTTAGCGGATACGCAGTATTTT	CASSLAQLADTQYF	few	TRBV5-1	TRBJ2-3	NA
TGTGCCACCAGCAGAGAACAGGGGGCAAACACTGAAGCTTTCTTT	CATSREQGANTEAFF	few	TRBV15	TRBJ1-1	TRBD1
TGTGCCTGGAGTGTTTTAGATGCGGGCGCAGATACGCAGTATTTT	CAWSVLDAGADTQYF	few	TRBV30	TRBJ2-3	NA
TGTGCCAGCAGTTATCGGACAGCCCACTATGGCTACACCTTC	CASSYRTAHYGYTF	NA	TRBV6-2/TRBV6-3	TRBJ1-2	NA
TGCAGTGCTAGATTGACAGATACGCAGTATTTT	CSARLTDTQYF	NA	TRBV20-1	TRBJ2-3	NA
TGTGCCAGCAGTTACGGGATTAGGACAGACGGGAGTGAAAAACTGTTTTTT	CASSYGIRTDGSEKLFF	NA	TRBV6-5	TRBJ1-4	NA